This T cell receptor (beta chain) is from a study of T cell responses to AZD1222 COVID-19 vaccine (dated by TCRdb to 2020 to 2022). About the investigation overall: AZD1222 recipients with second doses at about 4 weeks or about 12 weeks were pooled, because spike-specific TCR depth and breadth did not differ between schedules. Trial participants were enrolled by age into subgroups of 18-55, 56-69 and 70-plus years, and around 150, 28 and 57 TCR-sequenced participants, respectively, were included in these subgroups. A total of about 230 trial participants underwent TCR sequencing, of whom about 210 received two doses of AZD1222 and around 25 received two doses of the MenACWY control vaccine.

Read against the paper, the sample's time point label means: baseline before first vaccination. Samples from vaccinated people were obtained from the UK trials COV001 and COV002, which included a single-blind randomized controlled phase 2/3 trial of AZD1222 (ChAdOx1 nCoV-19) in healthy adults. For TCRbeta chain sequencing, PBMC samples were collected from trial participants at day 0 and at day 28 after the second dose. The CDR3 regions of human TCRbeta chains were analyzed by immunosequencing. The paper's data handling went like this. Repertoire TCRs were matched against a reference library of SARS-CoV-2-specific TCRs generated with the MIRA antigen-specificity platform. Breadth was defined as the fraction of unique TCRs that were SARS-CoV-2-associated, and depth was defined as the fraction of total T cells that were SARS-CoV-2-associated. Using the MIRA data, every spike-specific TCR was mapped to the spike region that the TCR reacted to and assigned to either a CD4 or a CD8 class. Log10-transformed breadth and depth values were compared by one-way ANOVA with Sidak's multiple comparisons tests. Entries here come from immuneACCESS through TCRdb and include only in-frame sequences with V and J called. Some clones fail to appear in such tables; in the studies checked, an unresolved V gene covers under half of the shortfall, and the cause of the remainder is unknown. V, J and clone size derive from that table, while D and trimming were established from the DNA sequence. The sample profile shows 110,000 or so clones; 88% of them were found once. The leading ten clones occupy under 20% of the sample.

What the study reported, not specific to this receptor: Participants were mostly white British and included more females than males, and it was suggested by the authors that clonal diversity may have been underestimated. The vaccine-associated CD4 TCRs covered the entire spike protein, and the dominant responses fell in regions 160-218 and 743-854. Conclusions about previously exposed vaccinees are limited because only a handful of AZD1222 recipients were SARS-CoV-2 seropositive at baseline. Because no day 14 peak-response samples were available, repertoires were characterized only after the peak T cell response. After two AZD1222 doses, spike-specific TCR breadth and depth were significantly higher than at day 0 and than in MenACWY recipients. In the small 56-69-year group, the increase in depth fell short of significance, most likely because of low power. Reportedly, almost half of the unique spike-specific TCRs recognized epitopes lying outside the regions that are mutated in the B.1.351 and B.1.1.7 variants.

Note on this clone: Its cognate antigen has yet to be identified. Nothing much larger sits one base from this clone, and base qualities are not available.

From the cysteine up to the phenylalanine, the CDR3 has a length of 15 residues. The kept DNA is CDR3 alone, 45 bases in frame from the first base. From a lookup of the germline V gene, CDR1 and CDR2 are LGHNA and YSLEER. Germline trimming: 4 bases from V, 8 bases from J; junction bases outside gene matches: 7. The sequence links TRBV4-3 to TRBJ2-3, with 12 bases in between that match TRBD2. The TCR comes from an adult in good health. The specimen comprised peripheral blood, sampled on day 0 of AZD1222 vaccination. The nucleotide sequence reads TGCGCCAGCAGCCCTACTAGCGGGGGGCGGGGTACGCAGTATTTT. This codes for CASSPTSGGRGTQYF.